This T cell receptor beta chain stems from a study of shared clonotypes between healthy human individuals. Study at large: Donors, aged 18 to 49, were two women and a few men. Whole-study findings and limits: Non-shared clonotypes displayed generation probabilities falling below those of clonotypes present in all four donors.

With respect to this clone: What it binds is not known.

The deep-level immunoSEQ assay was used. TCRdb keeps only in-frame clones here, not all; method: immunoSEQ multiplex PCR. This sample yields about 1.5 million clones, of which approximately 98% are seen a single time; roughly 0.42% belongs to the top ten. Germline V lookup: CDR1 SGHDN, CDR2 FVKESK. The CDR3 loop spans 15 amino acids. Trimming cost V 1 base and J 4 bases; bases outside gene matches: 6. The sequence was collected from a man aged 30-40 years in good health. J is TRBJ1-2 and V is TRBV14; TRBD1 matches at 7 bases. The specimen sequenced was naive CD4+ T cells sorted from blood. Specified subset: CD45RA+ positively selected. CDR3 loop: CASSQARGLGYGYTF. In DNA, the CDR3 is TGTGCCAGCAGCCAAGCTAGGGGGCTCGGCTATGGCTACACCTTC.